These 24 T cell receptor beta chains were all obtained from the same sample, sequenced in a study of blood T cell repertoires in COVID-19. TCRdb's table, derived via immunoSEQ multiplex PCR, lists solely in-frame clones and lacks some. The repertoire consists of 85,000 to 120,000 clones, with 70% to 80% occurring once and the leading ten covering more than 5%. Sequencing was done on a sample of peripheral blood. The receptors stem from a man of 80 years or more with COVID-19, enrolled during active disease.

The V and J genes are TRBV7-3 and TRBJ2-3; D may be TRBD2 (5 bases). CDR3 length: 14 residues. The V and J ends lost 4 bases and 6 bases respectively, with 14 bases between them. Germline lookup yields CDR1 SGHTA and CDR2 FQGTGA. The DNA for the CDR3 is TGTGCCAGCAGCTGGGGTAGCGAGGTTGATACGCAGTATTTT. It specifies CASSWGSEVDTQYF. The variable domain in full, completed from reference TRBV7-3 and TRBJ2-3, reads GAGVSQTPSNKVTEKGKYVELRCDPISGHTALYWYRQSLGQGPEFLIYFQGTGAADDSGLPNDRFFAVRPEGSVSTLKIQRTERGDSAVYLCASSWGSEVDTQYFGPGTRLTVL.

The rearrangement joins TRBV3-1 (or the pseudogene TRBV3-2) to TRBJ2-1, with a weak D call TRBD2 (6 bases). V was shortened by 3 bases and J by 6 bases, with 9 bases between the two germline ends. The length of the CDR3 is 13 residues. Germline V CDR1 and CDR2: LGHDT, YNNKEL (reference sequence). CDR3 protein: CASSHELANEQFF. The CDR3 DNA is TGTGCCAGCAGCCATGAACTAGCCAATGAGCAGTTCTTC.

For the CDR3, the DNA is TGTGCCAGCAGCTCACAGGGGGCTGATTACGAGCAGTACTTC. Its translation is CASSSQGADYEQYF. This rearrangement joins TRBV6-5 to TRBJ2-7; 9 bases line up with TRBD1. The V and J ends lost 6 bases and 4 bases, in that order; junction bases with no gene match: 7. The CDR3 is 14 amino acids. From germline, CDR1 is MNHEY and CDR2 SVGAGI.

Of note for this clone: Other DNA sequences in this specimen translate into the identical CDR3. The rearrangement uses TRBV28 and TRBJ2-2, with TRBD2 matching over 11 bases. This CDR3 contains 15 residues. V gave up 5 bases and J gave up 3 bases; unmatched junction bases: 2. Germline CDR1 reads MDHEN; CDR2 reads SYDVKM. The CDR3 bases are TGTGCCAGCAGTCTACTAGCGGGGGACACCGGGGAGCTGTTTTTT. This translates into CASSLLAGDTGELFF.

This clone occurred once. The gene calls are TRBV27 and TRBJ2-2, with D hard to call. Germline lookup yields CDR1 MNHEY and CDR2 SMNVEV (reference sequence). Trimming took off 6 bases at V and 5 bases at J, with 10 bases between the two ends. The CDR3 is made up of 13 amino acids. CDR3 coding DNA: TGTGCCAGCAGCGGTCGGCGGACCGGGGAGCTGTTTTTT. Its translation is CASSGRRTGELFF.

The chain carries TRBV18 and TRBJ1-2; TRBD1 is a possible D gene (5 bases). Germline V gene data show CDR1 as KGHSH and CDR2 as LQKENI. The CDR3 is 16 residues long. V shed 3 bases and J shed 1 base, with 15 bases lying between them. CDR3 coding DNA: TGTGCCAGCTCACCTCCACGTGGCAGGGTTAACTATGGCTACACCTTC. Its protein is CASSPPRGRVNYGYTF.

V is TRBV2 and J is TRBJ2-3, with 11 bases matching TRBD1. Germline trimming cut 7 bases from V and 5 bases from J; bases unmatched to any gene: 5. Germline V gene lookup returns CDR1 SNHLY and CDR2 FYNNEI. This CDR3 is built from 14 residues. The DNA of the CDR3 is TGTGCCAGCACCTGGACAGGGGGCCTAGATACGCAGTATTTT. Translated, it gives CASTWTGGLDTQYF.

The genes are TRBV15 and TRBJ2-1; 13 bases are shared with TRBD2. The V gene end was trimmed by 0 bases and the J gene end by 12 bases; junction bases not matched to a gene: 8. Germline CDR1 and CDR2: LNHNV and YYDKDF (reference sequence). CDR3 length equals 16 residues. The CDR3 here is CATSRDLGLAGVWQFF. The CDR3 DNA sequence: TGTGCCACCAGCAGAGATCTTGGACTAGCGGGAGTTTGGCAGTTCTTC.

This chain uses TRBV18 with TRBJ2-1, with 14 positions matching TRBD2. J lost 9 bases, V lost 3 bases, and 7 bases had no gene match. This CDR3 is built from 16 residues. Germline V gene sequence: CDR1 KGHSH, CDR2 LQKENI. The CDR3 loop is CASSPPGLAGEGEQFF. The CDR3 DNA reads TGTGCCAGCTCACCTCCGGGACTAGCGGGAGAGGGTGAGCAGTTCTTC.

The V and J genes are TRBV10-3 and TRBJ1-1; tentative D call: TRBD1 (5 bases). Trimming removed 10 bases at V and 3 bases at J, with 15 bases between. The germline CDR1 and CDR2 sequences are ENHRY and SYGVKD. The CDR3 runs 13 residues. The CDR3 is CATTTEPHTEAFF. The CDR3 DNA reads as TGTGCCACCACGACAGAGCCGCACACTGAAGCTTTCTTT.

The CDR3 sequence: CASTKRPRGSTDTQYF. DNA for the CDR3: TGTGCCAGCACCAAACGGCCCCGGGGAAGCACAGATACGCAGTATTTT. The rearrangement uses TRBV7-9 and TRBJ2-3, with a weak D call TRBD2 (5 bases). The V and J ends lost 7 bases and 0 bases respectively, with 17 bases between them. The CDR3 is 16 residues long. CDR1 is SEHNR and CDR2 is FQNEAQ in the germline V gene (reference sequence).

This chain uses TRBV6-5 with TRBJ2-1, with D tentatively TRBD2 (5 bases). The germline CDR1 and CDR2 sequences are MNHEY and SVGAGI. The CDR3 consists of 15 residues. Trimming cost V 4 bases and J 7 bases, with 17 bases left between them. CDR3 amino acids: CASSSLSGSRNEQFF. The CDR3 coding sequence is TGTGCCAGCAGTTCCCTGTCGGGGAGTAGGAATGAGCAGTTCTTC.

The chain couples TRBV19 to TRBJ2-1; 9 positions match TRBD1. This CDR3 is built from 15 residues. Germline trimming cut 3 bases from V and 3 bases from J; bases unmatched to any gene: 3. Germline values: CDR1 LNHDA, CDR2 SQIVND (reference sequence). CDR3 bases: TGTGCCAGTAGTATTACGACAGGGGGCTACAATGAGCAGTTCTTC. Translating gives CASSITTGGYNEQFF.

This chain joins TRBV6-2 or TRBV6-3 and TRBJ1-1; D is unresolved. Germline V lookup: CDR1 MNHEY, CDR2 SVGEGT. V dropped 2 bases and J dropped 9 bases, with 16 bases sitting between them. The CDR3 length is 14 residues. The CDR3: CASSYRGSITKAFF. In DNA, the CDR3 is TGTGCCAGCAGTTACCGGGGATCTATAACCAAAGCTTTCTTT.

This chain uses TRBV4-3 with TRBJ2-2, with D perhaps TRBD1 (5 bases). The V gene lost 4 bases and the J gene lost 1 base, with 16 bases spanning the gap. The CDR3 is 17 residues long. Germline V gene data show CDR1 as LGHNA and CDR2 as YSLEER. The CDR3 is CASSLTPVQGNTGELFF. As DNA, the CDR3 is TGCGCCAGCAGCCTAACGCCGGTTCAGGGGAACACCGGGGAGCTGTTTTTT.

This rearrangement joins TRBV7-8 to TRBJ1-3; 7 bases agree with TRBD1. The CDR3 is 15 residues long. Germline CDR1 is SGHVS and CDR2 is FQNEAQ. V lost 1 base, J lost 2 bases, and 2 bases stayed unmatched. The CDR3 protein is CASSLGQGPGNTIYF. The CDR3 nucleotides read TGTGCCAGCAGCTTAGGACAGGGCCCTGGAAACACCATATATTTT.

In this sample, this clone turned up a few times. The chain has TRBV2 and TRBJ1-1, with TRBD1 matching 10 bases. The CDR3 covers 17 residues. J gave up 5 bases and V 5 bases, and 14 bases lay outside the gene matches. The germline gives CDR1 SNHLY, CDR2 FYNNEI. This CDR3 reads CASSQPETGGMSTEAFF. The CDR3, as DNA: TGTGCCAGCAGTCAACCCGAGACAGGGGGCATGAGTACTGAAGCTTTCTTT.

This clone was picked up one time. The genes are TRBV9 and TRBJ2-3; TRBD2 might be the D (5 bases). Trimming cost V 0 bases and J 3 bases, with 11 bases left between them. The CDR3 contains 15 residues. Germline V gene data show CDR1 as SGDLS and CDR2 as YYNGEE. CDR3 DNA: TGTGCCAGCAGCGTAGATCCTGGGGAGACAGATACGCAGTATTTT. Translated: CASSVDPGETDTQYF. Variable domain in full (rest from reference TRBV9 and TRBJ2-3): DSGVTQTPKHLITATGQRVTLRCSPRSGDLSVYWYQQSLDQGLQFLIQYYNGEERAKGNILERFSAQQFPDLHSELNLSSLELGDSALYFCASSVDPGETDTQYFGPGTRLTVL.

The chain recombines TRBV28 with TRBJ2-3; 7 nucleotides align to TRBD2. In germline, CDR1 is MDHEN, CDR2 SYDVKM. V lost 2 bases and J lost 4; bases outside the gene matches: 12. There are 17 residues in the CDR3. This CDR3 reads CASSLIPSAGSADTQYF. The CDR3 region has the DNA TGTGCCAGCAGTTTAATTCCCTCAGCGGGAAGCGCAGATACGCAGTATTTT.

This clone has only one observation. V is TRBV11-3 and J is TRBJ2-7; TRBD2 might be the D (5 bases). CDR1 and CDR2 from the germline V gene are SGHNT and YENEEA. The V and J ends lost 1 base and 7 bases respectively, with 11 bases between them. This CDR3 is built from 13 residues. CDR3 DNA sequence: TGTGCCAGCAGCTTAGGCTTCCCGGGGGAGCAGTACTTC. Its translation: CASSLGFPGEQYF.

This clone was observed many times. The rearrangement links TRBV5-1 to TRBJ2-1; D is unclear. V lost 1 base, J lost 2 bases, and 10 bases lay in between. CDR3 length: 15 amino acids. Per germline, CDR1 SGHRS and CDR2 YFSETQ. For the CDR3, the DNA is TGCGCCAGCAGCTTGTCACTACAAACCTACAATGAGCAGTTCTTC. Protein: CASSLSLQTYNEQFF.

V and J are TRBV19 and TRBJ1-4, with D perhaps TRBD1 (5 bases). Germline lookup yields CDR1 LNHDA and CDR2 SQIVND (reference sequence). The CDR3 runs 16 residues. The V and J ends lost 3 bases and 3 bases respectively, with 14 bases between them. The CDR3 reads CASSIVLGTANEKLFF. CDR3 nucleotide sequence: TGTGCCAGTAGTATCGTCTTAGGGACTGCTAATGAAAAACTGTTTTTT.

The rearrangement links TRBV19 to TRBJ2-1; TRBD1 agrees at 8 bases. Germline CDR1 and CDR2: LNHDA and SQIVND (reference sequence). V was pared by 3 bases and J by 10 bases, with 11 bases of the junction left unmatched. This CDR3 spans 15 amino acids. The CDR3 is CASSMGAGGLREQFF. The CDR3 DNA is TGTGCCAGTAGTATGGGGGCAGGGGGCCTGAGGGAGCAGTTCTTC.

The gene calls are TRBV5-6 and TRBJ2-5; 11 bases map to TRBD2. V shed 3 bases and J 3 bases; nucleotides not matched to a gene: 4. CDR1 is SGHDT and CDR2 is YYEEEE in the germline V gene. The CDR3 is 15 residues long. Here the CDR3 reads CASSSPTSGKETQYF. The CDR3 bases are TGTGCCAGCAGCTCTCCGACTAGCGGGAAAGAGACCCAGTACTTC.